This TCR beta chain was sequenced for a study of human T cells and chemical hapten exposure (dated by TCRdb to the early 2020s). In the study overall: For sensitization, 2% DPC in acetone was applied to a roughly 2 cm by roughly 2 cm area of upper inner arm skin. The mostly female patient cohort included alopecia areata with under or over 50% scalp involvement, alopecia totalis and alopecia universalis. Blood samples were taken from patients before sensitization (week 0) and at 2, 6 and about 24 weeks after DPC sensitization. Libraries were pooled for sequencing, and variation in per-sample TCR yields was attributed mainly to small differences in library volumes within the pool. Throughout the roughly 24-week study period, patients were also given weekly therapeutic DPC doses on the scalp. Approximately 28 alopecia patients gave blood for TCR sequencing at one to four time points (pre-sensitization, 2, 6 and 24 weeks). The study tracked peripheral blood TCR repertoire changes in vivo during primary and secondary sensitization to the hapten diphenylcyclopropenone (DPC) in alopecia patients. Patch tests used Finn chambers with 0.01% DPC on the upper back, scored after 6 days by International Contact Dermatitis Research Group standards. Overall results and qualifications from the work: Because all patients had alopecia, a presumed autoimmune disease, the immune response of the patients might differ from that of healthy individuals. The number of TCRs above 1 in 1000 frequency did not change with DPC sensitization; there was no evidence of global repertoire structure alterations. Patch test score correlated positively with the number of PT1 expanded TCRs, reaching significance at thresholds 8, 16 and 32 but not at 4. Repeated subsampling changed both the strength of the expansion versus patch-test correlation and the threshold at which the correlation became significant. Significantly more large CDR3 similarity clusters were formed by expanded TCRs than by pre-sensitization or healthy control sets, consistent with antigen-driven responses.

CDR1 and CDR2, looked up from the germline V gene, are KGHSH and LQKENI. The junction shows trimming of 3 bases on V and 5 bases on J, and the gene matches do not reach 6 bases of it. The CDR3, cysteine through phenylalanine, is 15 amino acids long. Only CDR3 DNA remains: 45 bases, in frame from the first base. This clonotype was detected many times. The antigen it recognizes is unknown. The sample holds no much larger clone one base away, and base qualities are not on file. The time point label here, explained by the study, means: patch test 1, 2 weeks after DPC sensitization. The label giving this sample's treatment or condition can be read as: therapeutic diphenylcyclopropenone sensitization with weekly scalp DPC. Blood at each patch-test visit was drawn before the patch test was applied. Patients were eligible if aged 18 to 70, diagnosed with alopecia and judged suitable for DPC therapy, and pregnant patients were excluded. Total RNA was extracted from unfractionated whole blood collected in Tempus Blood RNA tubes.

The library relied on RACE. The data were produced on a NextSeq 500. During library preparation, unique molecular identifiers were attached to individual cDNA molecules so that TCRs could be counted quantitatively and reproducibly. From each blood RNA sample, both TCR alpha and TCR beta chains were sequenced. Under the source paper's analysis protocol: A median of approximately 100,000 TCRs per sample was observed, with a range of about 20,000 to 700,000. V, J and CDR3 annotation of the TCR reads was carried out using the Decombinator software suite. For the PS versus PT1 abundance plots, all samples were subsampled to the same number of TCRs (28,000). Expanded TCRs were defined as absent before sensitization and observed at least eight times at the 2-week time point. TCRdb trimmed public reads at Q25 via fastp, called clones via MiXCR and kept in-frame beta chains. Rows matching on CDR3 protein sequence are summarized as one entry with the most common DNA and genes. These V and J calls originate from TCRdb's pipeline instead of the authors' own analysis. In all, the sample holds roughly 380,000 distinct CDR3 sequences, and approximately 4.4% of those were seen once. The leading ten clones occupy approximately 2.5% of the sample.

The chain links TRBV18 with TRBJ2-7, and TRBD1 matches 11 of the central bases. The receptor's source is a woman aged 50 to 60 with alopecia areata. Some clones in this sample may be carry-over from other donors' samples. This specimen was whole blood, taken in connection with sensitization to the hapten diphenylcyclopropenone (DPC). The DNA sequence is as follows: TGTGCCAGCTCACCGGGGACAGGGGGAAGGAACGAGCAGTACTTC. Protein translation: CASSPGTGGRNEQYF.